This TCR beta chain was obtained from a study of cytomegalovirus exposure and HLA in healthy donors. Study information: Samples from HLA-typed donors yielded about 85 million unique TCRs in an early data release.

V was pared by 3 bases and J by 6 bases, with 17 bases between. The CDR3 covers 15 residues. In germline, CDR1 is KGHSH, CDR2 LQKENI. Study conclusions and caveats: It was taken for granted in presence/absence analyses that sequencing depth across donors was roughly uniform.

Use of 60 Vbeta and 13 Jbeta primers characterized the PCR. Produced via immunoSEQ multiplex PCR; TCRdb's table is partial and in-frame only. The data contain roughly 90,000 clones, over 75% of them seen just once; the ten biggest clones take up 2% to 2.5%. To note about this clone: Its antigen is unidentified.

Likely unrecorded immune exposures existed in these nominally healthy donors. The chain uses TRBV18 and TRBJ1-1; no clear D. This receptor was obtained from a man younger than 35 in good health and CMV-seronegative. Sequencing was performed on PBMCs. Written as DNA, the CDR3 is TGTGCCAGCTCACCGACGGGCACCGGGGTTCCTGAAGCTTTCTTT. It encodes CASSPTGTGVPEAFF.